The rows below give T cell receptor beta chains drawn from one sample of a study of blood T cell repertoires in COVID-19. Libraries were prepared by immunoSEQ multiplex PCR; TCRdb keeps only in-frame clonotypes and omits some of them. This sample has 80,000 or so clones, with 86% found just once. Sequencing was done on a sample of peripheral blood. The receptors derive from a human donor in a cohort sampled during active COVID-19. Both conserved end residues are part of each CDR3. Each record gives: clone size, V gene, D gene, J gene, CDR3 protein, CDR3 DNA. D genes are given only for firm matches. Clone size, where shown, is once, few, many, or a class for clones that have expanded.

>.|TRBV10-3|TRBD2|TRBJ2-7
CAISGTSGKNYEQYF
TGTGCCATCAGTGGGACTAGCGGGAAGAATTACGAGCAGTACTTC
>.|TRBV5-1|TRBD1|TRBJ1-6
CASSGNRDSYNSPLHF
TGCGCCAGCAGCGGAAATCGGGACAGCTATAATTCACCCCTCCACTTT
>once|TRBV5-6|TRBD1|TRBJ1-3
CASSFLSDRGAGNTIYF
TGTGCCAGCAGCTTCTTAAGCGACAGGGGCGCAGGAAACACCATATATTTT
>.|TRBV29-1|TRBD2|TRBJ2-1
CSALKTSGSNEQFF
TGCAGCGCCCTGAAGACTAGCGGGAGTAATGAGCAGTTCTTC
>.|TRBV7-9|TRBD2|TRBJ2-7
CASSLAGVHYEQYF
TGTGCCAGCAGCCTAGCGGGAGTTCACTACGAGCAGTACTTC
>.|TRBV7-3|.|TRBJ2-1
CASSPGSGSYNEQFF
TGTGCCAGCAGCCCAGGGTCAGGCTCCTACAATGAGCAGTTCTTC
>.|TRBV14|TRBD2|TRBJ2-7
CASSPNLGLAGEQYF
TGTGCCAGCAGCCCTAACCTCGGACTAGCGGGGGAGCAGTACTTC
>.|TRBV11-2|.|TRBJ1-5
CASSHGGREPQHF
TGTGCCAGCAGCCACGGGGGGCGGGAGCCCCAGCATTTT
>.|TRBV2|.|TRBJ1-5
CASSGEGFSNQPQHF
TGTGCCAGCAGTGGTGAGGGCTTTAGCAATCAGCCCCAGCATTTT
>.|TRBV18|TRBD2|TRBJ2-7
CASSLPLASGSPYEQYF
TGTGCCAGCTCACTGCCTCTGGCTAGCGGGAGCCCTTACGAGCAGTACTTC
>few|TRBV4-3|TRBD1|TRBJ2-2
CASSQDRGPGELFF
TGCGCCAGCAGCCAAGACAGGGGGCCCGGGGAGCTGTTTTTT
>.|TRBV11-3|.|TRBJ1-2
CASSLDSTANYGYTF
TGTGCCAGCAGCTTAGATTCGACAGCGAACTATGGCTACACCTTC
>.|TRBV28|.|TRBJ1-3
CASSSIPGIAGNTIYF
TGTGCCAGCAGTTCAATACCAGGTATCGCTGGAAACACCATATATTTT
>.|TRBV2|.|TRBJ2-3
CASSEAGGGTDTQYF
TGTGCCAGCAGTGAAGCAGGAGGGGGCACAGATACGCAGTATTTT
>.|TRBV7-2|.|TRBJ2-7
CASSPTRGDSYEQYF
TGTGCCAGCAGCCCTACCAGGGGCGACTCGTACGAGCAGTACTTC
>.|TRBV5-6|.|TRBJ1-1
CASSLVAGAEAFF
TGTGCCAGCAGCTTGGTCGCAGGGGCTGAAGCTTTCTTT
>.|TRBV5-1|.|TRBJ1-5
CASSFEGNQPQHF
TGCGCCAGCAGCTTTGAGGGCAATCAGCCCCAGCATTTT
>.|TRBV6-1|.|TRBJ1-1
CASSEAGSQTNTEAFF
TGTGCCAGCAGTGAAGCGGGGAGCCAGACGAACACTGAAGCTTTCTTT
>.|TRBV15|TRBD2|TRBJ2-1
CATSRDGLAGANEQFF
TGTGCCACCAGCAGAGATGGACTAGCGGGGGCCAATGAGCAGTTCTTC
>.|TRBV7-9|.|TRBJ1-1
CASSLISTEAFF
TGTGCCAGCAGCTTAATCTCCACTGAAGCTTTCTTT
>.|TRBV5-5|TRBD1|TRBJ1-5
CASSPQGAPSQPQHF
TGTGCCAGCAGCCCACAGGGGGCGCCTAGTCAGCCCCAGCATTTT
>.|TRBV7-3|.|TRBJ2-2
CASRSLATGELFF
TGTGCCAGCAGATCTCTAGCGACCGGGGAGCTGTTTTTT